The rows below give T cell receptor beta chains drawn from one sample of a study of T cells in Graves' hyperthyroidism and ophthalmopathy. TCRdb passed the multiplex PCR reads through MiXCR, listing each CDR3 protein once. The sample includes roughly 360,000 distinct CDR3 sequences, roughly 14% of them seen just once. Input material: blood. The source is a young man with Graves' hyperthyroidism that later progressed to Graves' ophthalmopathy. Each CDR3 is given with its conserved first and last residue. The order of the fields is J gene, V gene, D gene, CDR3 protein. The D gene is left open where the match is weak.

TRBJ1-6,TRBV4-1,NA,CASSLTPENSPLHF
TRBJ1-5,TRBV29-1,NA,CSVADINQPQHF
TRBJ2-1,TRBV4-3,TRBD2,CASSQTSGGGNEQFF
TRBJ1-1,TRBV2,TRBD1,CASTRGRGTEAFF
TRBJ2-1,TRBV7-6,TRBD1,CASSHGTGPYNEQFF
TRBJ1-1,TRBV2,NA,CASTVLGGWTEAFF
TRBJ1-1,TRBV5-1,TRBD1,CASSPQGPLGTEAFF
TRBJ2-1,TRBV7-9,TRBD1,CASSRILLRDRGLNEQFF
TRBJ1-2,TRBV20-1,NA,CSVQRGYGYTF
TRBJ1-5,TRBV4-1,NA,CASSQEFRGDQPQHF
TRBJ1-1,TRBV6-1,NA,CASSVTEGNTEAFF
TRBJ1-6,TRBV6-1,NA,CASRADWESPLHF
TRBJ1-4,TRBV4-1,NA,CASSPGRLNEKLFF
TRBJ2-6,TRBV2,NA,CASSFRVANVLTF
TRBJ1-1,TRBV19,TRBD1,CASMAGTGGTEAFF
TRBJ1-1,TRBV7-8,NA,CASSPSTGNTEAFF
TRBJ1-4,TRBV5-1,NA,CASSLQGPNEKLFF
TRBJ2-7,TRBV20-1,NA,CSLMSAYSYEQYF
TRBJ1-1,TRBV10-2,NA,CASRMDGFMNTEAFF
TRBJ2-7,TRBV5-5,TRBD2,CASSLSLADTYEQYF
TRBJ2-5,TRBV30,TRBD1,CAQRSGGRETQYF
TRBJ1-1,TRBV7-9,NA,CASSLGVALNTEAFF
TRBJ2-1,TRBV12-3/TRBV12-4,TRBD2,CASSPGRLAGVQQFF
TRBJ1-4,TRBV20-1,NA,CSAIDRSTNEKLFF
TRBJ1-2,TRBV12-3/TRBV12-4,NA,CASNVFVTGRDGYTF
TRBJ1-1,TRBV11-2,NA,CASSLVLQERANTEAFF
TRBJ1-1,TRBV6-1,TRBD1,CASSPGQGVGNTEAFF
TRBJ1-4,TRBV5-1,NA,CASSLRTAEKLFF
TRBJ2-1,TRBV5-1,NA,CASSVPDNEQFF
TRBJ2-7,TRBV3-1,NA,CASSQEVASLTYEQYF
TRBJ1-1,TRBV5-1,TRBD1,CASSQGTDLNTEAFF
TRBJ2-1,TRBV5-5,TRBD2,CASSWGGDEQFF
TRBJ2-2,TRBV5-1,NA,CASSFGTVNTGELFF
TRBJ2-1,TRBV5-5,NA,CASTSLRPAYNEQFF
TRBJ2-3,TRBV19,NA,CASRNRGTDTQYF
TRBJ1-3,TRBV7-9,NA,CASSLSRLVSGNTIYF
TRBJ1-1,TRBV12-3/TRBV12-4,NA,CASSLRRLNTEAFF
TRBJ2-1,TRBV18,NA,CASSPQWGTEQFF
TRBJ2-3,TRBV7-2,NA,CASSRLGVGDTQYF
TRBJ2-1,TRBV5-1,NA,CASSLQGPREQFF
TRBJ2-7,TRBV27,TRBD2,CASSLEGLAGSYEQYF
TRBJ2-2,TRBV12-3/TRBV12-4,TRBD1,CASSLDRGFGELFF
TRBJ2-3,TRBV6-1,NA,CASSATGPNTDTQYF
TRBJ2-7,TRBV2,TRBD1,CASSEAYGTEFYEQYF
TRBJ1-5,TRBV12-3/TRBV12-4,TRBD1,CASRMGQGNQPQHF